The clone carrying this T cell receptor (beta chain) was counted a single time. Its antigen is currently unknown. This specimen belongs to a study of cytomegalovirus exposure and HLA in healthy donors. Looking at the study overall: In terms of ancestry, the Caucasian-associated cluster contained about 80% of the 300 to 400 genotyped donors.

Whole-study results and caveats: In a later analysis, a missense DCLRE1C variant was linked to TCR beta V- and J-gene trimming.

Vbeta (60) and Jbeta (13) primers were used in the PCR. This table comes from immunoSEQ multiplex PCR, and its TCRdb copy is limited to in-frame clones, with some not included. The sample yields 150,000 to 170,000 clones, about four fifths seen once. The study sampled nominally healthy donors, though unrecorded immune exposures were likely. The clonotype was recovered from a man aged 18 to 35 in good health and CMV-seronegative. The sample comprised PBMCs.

The CDR3 reads CDDQLDRGQDYGYTF. As DNA, the CDR3 is TGCGACGACCAATTGGACAGGGGACAGGACTATGGCTACACCTTC. V is TRBV10-1 and J is TRBJ1-2; 9 bases agree with TRBD1. Germline CDR1 WNHNN, CDR2 SYGVQD (reference sequence). This CDR3 is built from 15 residues.